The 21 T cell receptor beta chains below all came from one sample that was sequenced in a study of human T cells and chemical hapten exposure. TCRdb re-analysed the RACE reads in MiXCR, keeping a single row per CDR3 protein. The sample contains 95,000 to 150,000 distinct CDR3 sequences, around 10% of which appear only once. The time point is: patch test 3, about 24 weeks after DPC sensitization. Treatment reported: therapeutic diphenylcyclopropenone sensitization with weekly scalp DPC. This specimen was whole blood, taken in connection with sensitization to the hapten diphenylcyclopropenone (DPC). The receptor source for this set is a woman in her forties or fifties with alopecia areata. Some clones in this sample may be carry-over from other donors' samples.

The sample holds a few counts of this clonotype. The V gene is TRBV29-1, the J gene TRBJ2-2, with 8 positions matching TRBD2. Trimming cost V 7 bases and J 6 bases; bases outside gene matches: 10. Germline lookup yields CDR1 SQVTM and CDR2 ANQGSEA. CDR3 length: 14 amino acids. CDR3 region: CSATTGTRAGELFF. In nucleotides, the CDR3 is TGCAGCGCTACTACCGGGACTAGGGCCGGGGAGCTGTTTTTT.

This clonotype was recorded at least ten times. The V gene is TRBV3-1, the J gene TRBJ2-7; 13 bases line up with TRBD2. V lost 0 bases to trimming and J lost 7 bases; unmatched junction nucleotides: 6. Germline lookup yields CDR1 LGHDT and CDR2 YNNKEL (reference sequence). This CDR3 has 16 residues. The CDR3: CASSQEGLAGVEEQYF. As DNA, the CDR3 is TGTGCCAGCAGCCAAGAAGGACTAGCGGGAGTCGAAGAGCAGTACTTC.

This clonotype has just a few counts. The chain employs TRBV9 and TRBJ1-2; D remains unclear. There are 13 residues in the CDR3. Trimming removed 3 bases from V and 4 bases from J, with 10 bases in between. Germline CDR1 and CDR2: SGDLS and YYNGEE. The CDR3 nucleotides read TGTGCCAGCAGCGCCTCAATAGGCTATGGCTACACCTTC. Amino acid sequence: CASSASIGYGYTF.

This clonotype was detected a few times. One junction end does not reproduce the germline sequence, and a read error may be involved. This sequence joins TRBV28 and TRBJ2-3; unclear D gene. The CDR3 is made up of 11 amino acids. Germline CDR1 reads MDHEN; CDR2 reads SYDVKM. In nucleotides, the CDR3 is TGTGCCAGCAGTTTTGGCGGACCCCGATTATTT. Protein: CASSFGGPRLF.

The CDR3 nucleotides are TGCAGCGTTCTCGACAGGGGGGATCTTAATCAGCCCCAGCATTTT. Translating it yields CSVLDRGDLNQPQHF. The rearrangement links TRBV29-1 to TRBJ1-5, with 9 bases matching TRBD1. V trimming: 5 bases; J trimming: 4 bases; junction bases outside the gene matches: 9. Germline-derived CDR1 and CDR2 are SQVTM and ANQGSEA. The CDR3 totals 15 residues.

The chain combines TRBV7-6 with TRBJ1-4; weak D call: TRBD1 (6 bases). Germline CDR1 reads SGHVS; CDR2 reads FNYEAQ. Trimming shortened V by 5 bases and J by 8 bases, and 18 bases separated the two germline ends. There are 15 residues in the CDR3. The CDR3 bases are TGTGCCAGCAGCCCCCGGAACAGGGAAGGCGAAAAACTGTTTTTT. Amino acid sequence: CASSPRNREGEKLFF.

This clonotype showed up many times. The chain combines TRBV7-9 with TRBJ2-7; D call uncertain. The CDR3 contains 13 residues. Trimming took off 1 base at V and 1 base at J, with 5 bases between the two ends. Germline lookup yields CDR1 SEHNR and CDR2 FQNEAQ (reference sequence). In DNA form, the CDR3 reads TGTGCCAGCAGCTTAGATAGGTCCTACGAGCAGTACTTC. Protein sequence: CASSLDRSYEQYF.

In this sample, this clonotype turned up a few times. CDR3 sequence (DNA): TGTGCCAGCAGTGAAGCACGAGGACAGATCCCCTACGAGCAGTACTTC. Its protein is CASSEARGQIPYEQYF. The chain carries TRBV2 and TRBJ2-7; perhaps TRBD1 as D (6 bases). This CDR3 region has 16 residues. Germline V gene sequence: CDR1 SNHLY, CDR2 FYNNEI. Trimming took off 0 bases at V and 2 bases at J, with 14 bases between the two ends. Looking up the rest from reference TRBV2 and TRBJ2-7 gives the full variable domain: EPEVTQTPSHQVTQMGQEVILRCVPISNHLYFYWYRQILGQKVEFLVSFYNNEISEKSEIFDDQFSVERPDGSNFTLKIRSTKLEDSAMYFCASSEARGQIPYEQYFGPGTRLTVT.

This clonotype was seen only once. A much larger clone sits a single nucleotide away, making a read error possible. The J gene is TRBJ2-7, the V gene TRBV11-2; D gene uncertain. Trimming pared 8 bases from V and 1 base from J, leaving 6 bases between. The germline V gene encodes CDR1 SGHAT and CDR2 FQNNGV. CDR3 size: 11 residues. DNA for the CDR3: TGTGCCAGCGGACGGTCCTACGAGCAGTACTTC. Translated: CASGRSYEQYF.

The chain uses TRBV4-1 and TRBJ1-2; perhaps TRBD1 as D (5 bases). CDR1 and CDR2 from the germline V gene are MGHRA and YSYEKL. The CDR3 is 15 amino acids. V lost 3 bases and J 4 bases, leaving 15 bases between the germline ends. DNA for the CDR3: TGCGCCAGCAGCCAGCCCCGTGGGGGTCCCTATGGCTACACCTTC. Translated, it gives CASSQPRGGPYGYTF.

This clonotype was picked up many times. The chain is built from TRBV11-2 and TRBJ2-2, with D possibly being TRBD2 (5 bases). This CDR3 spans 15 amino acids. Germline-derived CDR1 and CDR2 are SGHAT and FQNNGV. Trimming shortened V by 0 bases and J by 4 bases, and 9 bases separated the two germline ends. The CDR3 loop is CASSLESGGTGELFF. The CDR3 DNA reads TGTGCCAGCAGCTTAGAGTCCGGAGGCACCGGGGAGCTGTTTTTT. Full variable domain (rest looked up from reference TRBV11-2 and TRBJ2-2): EAGVAQSPRYKIIEKRQSVAFWCNPISGHATLYWYQQILGQGPKLLIQFQNNGVVDDSQLPKDRFSAERLKGVDSTLKIQPAKLEDSAVYLCASSLESGGTGELFFGEGSRLTVL.

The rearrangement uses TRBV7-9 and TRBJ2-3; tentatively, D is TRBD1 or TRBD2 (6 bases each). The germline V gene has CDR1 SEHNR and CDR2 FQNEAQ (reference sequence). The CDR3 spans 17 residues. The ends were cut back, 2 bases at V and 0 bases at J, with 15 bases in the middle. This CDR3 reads CASSLPRPGGSTDTQYF. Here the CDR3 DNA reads TGTGCCAGCAGCTTACCCCGGCCCGGGGGCAGCACAGATACGCAGTATTTT.

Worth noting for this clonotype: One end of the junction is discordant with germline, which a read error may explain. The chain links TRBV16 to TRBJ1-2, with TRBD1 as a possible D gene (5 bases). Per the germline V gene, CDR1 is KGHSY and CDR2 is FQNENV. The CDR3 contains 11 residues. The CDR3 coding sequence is TGTGCCAGCACCCAAGGGGTTGGCTACACCTTC. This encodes CASTQGVGYTF.

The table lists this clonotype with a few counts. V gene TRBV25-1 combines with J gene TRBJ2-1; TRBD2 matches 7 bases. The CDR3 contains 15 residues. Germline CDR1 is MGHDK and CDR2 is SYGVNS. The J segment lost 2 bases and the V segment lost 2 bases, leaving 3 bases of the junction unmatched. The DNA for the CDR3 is TGTGCCAGCAGTGAACTAGCGGAGACCTACAATGAGCAGTTCTTC. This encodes CASSELAETYNEQFF.

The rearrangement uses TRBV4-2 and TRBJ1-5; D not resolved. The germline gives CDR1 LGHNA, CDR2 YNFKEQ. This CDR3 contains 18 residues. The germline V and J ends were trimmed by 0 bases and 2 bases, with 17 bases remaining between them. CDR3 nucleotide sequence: TGTGCCAGCAGCCAAGAATTGGCCCCTAGGAGGGGCAATCAGCCCCAGCATTTT. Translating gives CASSQELAPRRGNQPQHF.

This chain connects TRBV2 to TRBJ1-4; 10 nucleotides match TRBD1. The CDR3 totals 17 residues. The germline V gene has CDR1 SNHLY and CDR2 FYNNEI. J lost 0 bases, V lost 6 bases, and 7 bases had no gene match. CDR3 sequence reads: CASSGTGDFSTNEKLFF. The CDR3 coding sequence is TGTGCCAGCAGCGGGACAGGGGACTTCTCAACTAATGAAAAACTGTTTTTT.

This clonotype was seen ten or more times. The CDR3 sequence is CASRPGHSSSYNSPLHF. As DNA, the CDR3 is TGTGCCAGTCGGCCGGGACATTCCAGCTCCTATAATTCACCCCTCCACTTT. The genes are TRBV28 and TRBJ1-6; D may be TRBD1 (6 bases). Germline V gene data show CDR1 as MDHEN and CDR2 as SYDVKM. CDR3 length: 17 residues. The germline V and J ends were trimmed by 9 bases and 0 bases, with 18 bases remaining between them.

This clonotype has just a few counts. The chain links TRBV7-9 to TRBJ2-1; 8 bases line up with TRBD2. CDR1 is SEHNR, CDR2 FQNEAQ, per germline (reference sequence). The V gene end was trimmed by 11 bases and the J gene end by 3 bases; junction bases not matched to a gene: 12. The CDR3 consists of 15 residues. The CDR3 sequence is CASTGAGAIYNEQFF. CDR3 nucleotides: TGTGCCTCCACGGGAGCGGGGGCCATCTACAATGAGCAGTTCTTC.

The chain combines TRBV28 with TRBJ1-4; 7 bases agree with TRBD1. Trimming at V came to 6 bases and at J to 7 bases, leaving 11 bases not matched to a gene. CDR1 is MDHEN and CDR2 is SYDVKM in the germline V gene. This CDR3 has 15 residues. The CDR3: CASRTDRVSSEKLFF. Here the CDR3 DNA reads TGTGCCAGCAGAACCGACAGGGTATCGAGTGAAAAACTGTTTTTT.

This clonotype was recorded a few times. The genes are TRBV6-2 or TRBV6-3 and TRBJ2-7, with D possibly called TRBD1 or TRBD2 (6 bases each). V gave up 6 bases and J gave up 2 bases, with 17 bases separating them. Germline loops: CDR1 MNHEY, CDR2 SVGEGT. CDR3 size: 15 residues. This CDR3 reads CASRPSGGGPYEQYF. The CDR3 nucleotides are TGTGCCAGCAGGCCTTCCGGAGGGGGGCCCTACGAGCAGTACTTC.

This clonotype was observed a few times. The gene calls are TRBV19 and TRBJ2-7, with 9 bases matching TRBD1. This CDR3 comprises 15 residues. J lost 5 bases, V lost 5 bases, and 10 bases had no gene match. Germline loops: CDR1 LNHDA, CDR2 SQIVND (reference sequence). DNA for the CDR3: TGTGCCAGTAGTCCCCAGAAGGGGACAGGGCACGAGCAGTACTTC. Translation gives CASSPQKGTGHEQYF.